These 30 T cell receptor beta chains share one sample of origin, sequenced in a study of T cell responses to AZD1222 COVID-19 vaccine. Produced via immunoSEQ multiplex PCR; TCRdb's table is partial and in-frame only. The data show under 200,000 clones, roughly nine tenths seen once. The sequencing here drew on peripheral blood, taken on day 0 of AZD1222 vaccination. These receptors all come from an adult in good health.

The V and J genes are TRBV28 and TRBJ2-1; D gene ambiguous. This CDR3 has 13 residues. Germline-derived CDR1 and CDR2 are MDHEN and SYDVKM. Trimming shortened V by 5 bases and J by 3 bases, and 8 bases separated the two germline ends. Written as DNA, the CDR3 is TGTGCCAGCAGTACCGACGGCTACAATGAGCAGTTCTTC. This translates into CASSTDGYNEQFF.

The J gene is TRBJ1-1, the V gene TRBV29-1; tentative D call: TRBD1 (6 bases). Between the trimmed V and J ends, which lost 6 bases and 4 bases, there was a span of 15 bases. Germline CDR1 is SQVTM and CDR2 is ANQGSEA. The CDR3 spans 13 residues. CDR3 nucleotide sequence: TGCAGCGTGAATCGGGGGGGCGGCACTGAAGCTTTCTTT. Its translation: CSVNRGGGTEAFF.

V usage is TRBV6-5 and J usage is TRBJ1-1; 10 bases align to TRBD1. With 4 bases clipped from V and 5 bases from J, the junction kept 10 bases outside the gene matches. Germline V gene lookup returns CDR1 MNHEY and CDR2 SVGAGI. The CDR3 loop spans 16 amino acids. The CDR3 loop reads CASSWGQGNLGTEAFF. The CDR3 region has the DNA TGTGCCAGCAGTTGGGGACAGGGGAATTTGGGAACTGAAGCTTTCTTT.

The J gene is TRBJ2-1, the V gene TRBV6-6, with D perhaps TRBD2 (5 bases). The CDR3 consists of 16 residues. The V gene's germline CDR1 is MNHNY and CDR2 SVGAGI (reference sequence). V was trimmed by 8 bases and J by 4 bases, leaving 21 bases between them. The CDR3 protein is CASGRVKRERYNEQFF. The DNA of the CDR3 is TGTGCCAGCGGTCGAGTCAAAAGGGAGAGATACAATGAGCAGTTCTTC.

V and J are TRBV5-5 and TRBJ1-1; the D gene is possibly TRBD1 (6 bases). CDR1 and CDR2 from the germline V gene are SGHKS and YYEKEE (reference sequence). V was trimmed by 4 bases and J by 3 bases, leaving 16 bases between them. The CDR3 has 15 amino acids. The CDR3: CASSDRLGGDTEAFF. CDR3 DNA: TGTGCCAGCAGCGATAGGTTAGGGGGAGACACTGAAGCTTTCTTT.

The chain uses TRBV5-1 and TRBJ2-5; D may match TRBD1 or TRBD2 (5 bases each). Germline CDR1 and CDR2: SGHRS and YFSETQ. Trimming cost V 0 bases and J 2 bases, with 14 bases left between them. The CDR3 length is 16 residues. CDR3 sequence reads: CASSLAGRQTQETQYF. CDR3 DNA: TGCGCCAGCAGCTTGGCGGGACGGCAGACTCAAGAGACCCAGTACTTC.

This clone has just one count. V and J are TRBV6-5 and TRBJ1-2; possibly TRBD1 for D (5 bases). Germline V gene data show CDR1 as MNHEY and CDR2 as SVGAGI. Trimming took 2 bases from V and 8 from J, leaving 21 bases between them. The CDR3 sequence is 16 residues long. CDR3 sequence (DNA): TGTGCCAGCAGTTACGACTCCTGGGGCGGATCCGAGGGCTACACCTTC. Translating it yields CASSYDSWGGSEGYTF.

V gene TRBV29-1 combines with J gene TRBJ2-1; D is unresolved. Germline loops: CDR1 SQVTM, CDR2 ANQGSEA. This CDR3 comprises 9 residues. The germline V and J ends were trimmed by 4 bases and 10 bases, with 5 bases remaining between them. CDR3 loop: CSVGPEQFF. DNA for the CDR3: TGCAGCGTTGGGCCGGAGCAGTTCTTC.

V is TRBV10-3 and J is TRBJ1-5; D remains ambiguous. V lost 7 bases and J 1 base, leaving 8 bases between the germline ends. CDR3 length equals 13 residues. Germline V gene sequence: CDR1 ENHRY, CDR2 SYGVKD. The CDR3 spells CAIKEDSNQPQHF. The CDR3 DNA is TGTGCCATCAAGGAGGACAGCAATCAGCCCCAGCATTTT.

V is TRBV30 and J is TRBJ1-1; D gene ambiguous. Germline values: CDR1 GTSNPN, CDR2 SVGIG (reference sequence). The CDR3 runs 12 residues. V lost 7 bases to trimming and J lost 7 bases, with 16 bases between them. The CDR3 DNA is TGTGCCTACCCGGGTATCGCTGGTGAAGCTTTCTTT. Protein product: CAYPGIAGEAFF.

This clone was observed once. The V and J genes are TRBV9 and TRBJ2-7, with D possibly being TRBD1 (6 bases). This CDR3 has 15 amino acids. The V gene's germline CDR1 is SGDLS and CDR2 YYNGEE. Between the trimmed V and J ends, which lost 7 bases and 3 bases, there was a span of 20 bases. The CDR3 sequence: CASARDLQGYYEQYF. The CDR3 DNA reads as TGTGCCAGCGCTAGAGACTTACAGGGCTACTACGAGCAGTACTTC.

This clone was counted a single time. V and J are TRBV12-5 and TRBJ2-2; TRBD1 agrees at 9 bases. Per germline, CDR1 LGHNT and CDR2 FRNRAP. This CDR3 is built from 16 residues. V shed 1 base and J 0 bases; nucleotides not matched to a gene: 0. The CDR3 region has the DNA TGTGCTAGTGGTTTGGGGACAGGGGCGAACACCGGGGAGCTGTTTTTT. This gives the protein CASGLGTGANTGELFF.

This clone occurred a few times. J is TRBJ2-2 and V is TRBV19; 7 positions agree with TRBD1. This CDR3 is 14 amino acids long. Germline loops: CDR1 LNHDA, CDR2 SQIVND (reference sequence). V lost 4 bases and J lost 3; bases outside the gene matches: 2. This CDR3 is CASSKTGDTGELFF. The CDR3 DNA is TGTGCCAGTAGTAAAACAGGGGACACCGGGGAGCTGTTTTTT.

The V and J genes are TRBV10-1 and TRBJ1-2; D unresolved. Germline lookup yields CDR1 WNHNN and CDR2 SYGVQD (reference sequence). With 3 bases removed from V and 5 bases from J, the gap between germline ends came to 4 bases. The CDR3 covers 11 residues. The CDR3 DNA reads TGCGCCAGCAGTGATGGGTATGGCTACACCTTC. Translation gives CASSDGYGYTF.

This sequence joins TRBV30 and TRBJ2-7; 11 bases agree with TRBD2. This CDR3 region has 16 residues. The germline V gene has CDR1 GTSNPN and CDR2 SVGIG (reference sequence). V shed 3 bases and J 2 bases; nucleotides not matched to a gene: 9. In DNA, the CDR3 is TGTGCCTGGAGCCCTCCCCTAGCGGGAGGAGCCTACGAGCAGTACTTC. It codes for CAWSPPLAGGAYEQYF.

This chain connects TRBV7-2 to TRBJ1-1, with a tentative D call TRBD1 (5 bases). This CDR3 spans 14 amino acids. V was pared by 2 bases and J by 5 bases, with 12 bases between. Germline loops: CDR1 SGHTA, CDR2 FQGNSA. CDR3 nucleotide sequence: TGTGCCAGCAGCTTATATCGGGGGGAAACTGAAGCTTTCTTT. Translating it yields CASSLYRGETEAFF.

In this sample, this clone turned up once. V and J are TRBV11-2 and TRBJ2-3; either TRBD1 or TRBD2 may supply D (5 bases each). Per the germline V gene, CDR1 is SGHAT and CDR2 is FQNNGV. The CDR3 contains 12 residues. Trimming stripped 6 bases from V and 6 bases from J, with 10 bases between. The CDR3 DNA follows: TGTGCCAGCAGAGGGACCTCCGATACGCAGTATTTT. Translation: CASRGTSDTQYF. The full variable domain, rest sourced from reference TRBV11-2 and TRBJ2-3, is EAGVAQSPRYKIIEKRQSVAFWCNPISGHATLYWYQQILGQGPKLLIQFQNNGVVDDSQLPKDRFSAERLKGVDSTLKIQPAKLEDSAVYLCASRGTSDTQYFGPGTRLTVL.

CDR3 in DNA: TGTGCCAGCCTGAGGGGCAGGCTGGGTGGCTACACCTTC. It specifies CASLRGRLGGYTF. This chain uses TRBV5-4 with TRBJ1-2, with a possible D match to TRBD1 (5 bases). V lost 7 bases to trimming and J lost 7 bases, with 17 bases between them. There are 13 residues in the CDR3. Germline-derived CDR1 and CDR2 are SGHNT and YYREEE (reference sequence).

This chain connects TRBV7-8 to TRBJ1-1; TRBD1 is a possible D gene (5 bases). Germline CDR1 is SGHVS and CDR2 is FQNEAQ. Trimming left V 5 bases short and J 5 bases short, with 6 bases between. CDR3 length equals 11 residues. CDR3 sequence reads: CASSRGTEAFF. The CDR3 DNA reads as TGTGCCAGCAGCCGGGGGACTGAAGCTTTCTTT.

The V call is TRBV30, the J call TRBJ1-1; D is ambiguous. V lost 4 bases, J lost 0 bases, and 12 bases lay in between. The CDR3 contains 14 residues. Germline V lookup: CDR1 GTSNPN, CDR2 SVGIG (reference sequence). The DNA of the CDR3 is TGTGCCTGGATAATTGTGGGGATGAACACTGAAGCTTTCTTT. Its protein is CAWIIVGMNTEAFF. Combining the CDR3 with reference TRBV30 and TRBJ1-1 gives the whole variable domain SQTIHQWPATLVQPVGSPLSLECTVEGTSNPNLYWYRQAAGRGLQLLFYSVGIGQISSEVPQNLSASRPQDRQFILSSKKLLLSDSGFYLCAWIIVGMNTEAFFGQGTRLTVV.

The chain carries TRBV3-1 (or the pseudogene TRBV3-2) and TRBJ1-2; D gene ambiguous. V gave up 1 base and J gave up 4 bases, with 10 bases separating them. This CDR3 comprises 14 residues. The germline V gene encodes CDR1 LGHDT and CDR2 YNNKEL (reference sequence). The DNA of the CDR3 is TGTGCCAGCAGCCAAGGGGCAGCCTCCTATGGCTACACCTTC. Amino acid sequence: CASSQGAASYGYTF.

The gene calls are TRBV28 and TRBJ2-7; TRBD1 matches at 7 bases. With V trimmed by 5 bases and J by 4 bases, 2 bases remained unmatched. The CDR3 totals 12 residues. Germline CDR1 is MDHEN and CDR2 is SYDVKM. The CDR3 loop is CASSQGQYEQYF. In nucleotides, the CDR3 is TGTGCCAGCAGTCAGGGACAGTACGAGCAGTACTTC.

The CDR3 here is CASSFFAGNDEQFF. CDR3 in DNA: TGTGCCAGCAGCTTTTTTGCAGGGAACGATGAGCAGTTCTTC. This chain links TRBV7-9 with TRBJ2-1, with D possibly TRBD1 on 5 matching bases. The CDR3 length is 14 residues. The ends were cut back, 3 bases at V and 8 bases at J, with 14 bases in the middle. Germline values: CDR1 SEHNR, CDR2 FQNEAQ (reference sequence).

This clone was seen a few times. The V call is TRBV19, the J call TRBJ1-3; D remains ambiguous. CDR3 length: 15 amino acids. The germline gives CDR1 LNHDA, CDR2 SQIVND (reference sequence). V lost 4 bases and J lost 0, with 10 bases in between. CDR3 amino acids: CASSRTPGSGNTIYF. CDR3 in DNA: TGTGCCAGTAGTAGGACCCCGGGCTCTGGAAACACCATATATTTT.

The CDR3 reads CASSLRTGGRETQYF. CDR3 DNA: TGTGCCAGCAGCCTCCGGACAGGGGGTAGGGAGACCCAGTACTTC. The chain combines TRBV7-6 with TRBJ2-5; the match to TRBD1 covers 10 bases. The germline gives CDR1 SGHVS, CDR2 FNYEAQ. J gave up 5 bases and V 5 bases, and 8 bases lay outside the gene matches. The CDR3 covers 15 residues.

The V gene is TRBV19, the J gene TRBJ2-4, with 7 bases fitting TRBD1. This CDR3 contains 13 residues. With V trimmed by 6 bases and J by 5 bases, 4 bases remained unmatched. Germline values: CDR1 LNHDA, CDR2 SQIVND (reference sequence). The CDR3: CASSDGTENIQYF. CDR3 nucleotides: TGTGCCAGTAGCGACGGGACAGAAAACATTCAGTACTTC. The complete variable domain, with remaining parts taken from reference TRBV19 and TRBJ2-4, reads DGGITQSPKYLFRKEGQNVTLSCEQNLNHDAMYWYRQDPGQGLRLIYYSQIVNDFQKGDIAEGYSVSREKKESFPLTVTSAQKNPTAFYLCASSDGTENIQYFGAGTRLSVL.

V is TRBV5-1 and J is TRBJ1-3, with D perhaps TRBD1 (6 bases). CDR1 SGHRS and CDR2 YFSETQ come from the germline V gene. The V and J ends lost 1 base and 4 bases respectively, with 9 bases between them. The CDR3 consists of 14 residues. This chain's CDR3 is CASSLTGKGNTIYF. DNA for the CDR3: TGCGCCAGCAGCTTGACAGGGAAAGGAAACACCATATATTTT.

V gene TRBV6-2 or TRBV6-3 combines with J gene TRBJ1-4; the D is unclear. Germline V gene data show CDR1 as MNHEY and CDR2 as SVGEGT. The length of the CDR3 is 14 residues. Deletions cut 5 bases from V and 4 bases from J, with 11 bases between. The CDR3 DNA reads TGTGCCAGCAGTACCCGGGCGAGTAATGAAAAACTGTTTTTT. Translating it yields CASSTRASNEKLFF.

The genes are TRBV6-6 and TRBJ1-1; TRBD1 matches at 7 bases. In germline, CDR1 is MNHNY, CDR2 SVGAGI (reference sequence). J lost 4 bases, V lost 0 bases, and 2 bases had no gene match. This CDR3 comprises 14 residues. The CDR3 DNA sequence: TGTGCCAGCAGTTACTCAGCAGGGGGCACTGAAGCTTTCTTT. This translates into CASSYSAGGTEAFF.

The CDR3 nucleotides are TGTGCCAGCAGCTATTACAGGTTCAGGGAGCTGTTTTTT. This encodes CASSYYRFRELFF. The chain recombines TRBV5-6 with TRBJ2-2, with a weak D call TRBD1 (5 bases). CDR1 and CDR2 (germline): SGHDT, YYEEEE. This CDR3 is built from 13 residues. The V end was cut by 3 bases, the J end by 9 bases, with 12 bases between.